Listed below are T cell receptor beta chains from one sample, sequenced in a study of blood T cell repertoires in COVID-19. The data were produced by immunoSEQ multiplex PCR, yet TCRdb's version contains in-frame clones alone and is incomplete. The repertoire includes about 170,000 clones, roughly 81% of them detected once, and roughly 8% sits in the top ten. Material for sequencing was peripheral blood. These receptors were obtained from a middle-aged man who had recovered from COVID-19. Each CDR3 is given with its conserved first and last residue.

TRBJ1-6 TRBV7-3 CASSVGTDNSPLHF
TRBJ2-5 TRBV7-2 CASSSLGTLVGETQYF
TRBJ1-5 TRBV18 CASSPPGQGLNQPQHF
TRBJ2-1 TRBV24-1 CATSGGKSYNEQFF
TRBJ2-5 TRBV7-9 CASSYWTGTETQYF
TRBJ2-3 TRBV15 CATSRTLGVGGGVDTQYF
TRBJ1-1 TRBV10-3 CAISEFRQRMNTEAFF
TRBJ1-2 TRBV29-1 CSVGDSYGYTF
TRBJ2-1 TRBV30 CAWRDASGRVRNEQFF
TRBJ2-1 TRBV6-5 CASSYFPDRSWNEQFF
TRBJ1-3 TRBV30 CAWSPGGGNTIYF
TRBJ1-1 TRBV30 CAWNSRMNTEAFF
TRBJ1-2 TRBV6-6 CASIKAGGHGYTF
TRBJ1-4 TRBV27 CASSPQGQGATNEKLFF